This T cell receptor beta chain was captured in a study of regulatory T cells in long-lasting Graves disease. Study at large: Positive TSH receptor antibodies alongside over 5 years of antithyroid drugs were what marked Graves' disease as persistent.

The time point: persistent/refractory GD, antithyroid drugs over 5 years with positive TRAb. RNA isolated from PBMCs was used to make the TCR library. Arm-PCR with iRepertoire HTBI primers amplified the CDR3 regions for these TCR beta libraries. In the original analysis: Gene usage covered 62 TRBV and roughly 13 TRBJ segments. MiXCR, run by TCRdb on the multiplex PCR reads, gives a single entry per CDR3 protein. TCRdb assigned the V and J calls; the authors' analysis was not used. The sample has about 310,000 distinct CDR3 sequences, roughly 21% seen once. The source material was peripheral blood mononuclear cells (PBMCs), sampled when the disease was refractory, from a patient treated with antithyroid drugs. The sequence came from a female donor with Graves disease.

In nucleotides, the CDR3 is TGTGCCAGCGGTAGGAGTTATGGCTACACCTTC. It specifies CASGRSYGYTF. This chain joins TRBV28 and TRBJ1-2, with no clear D. The V and J ends lost 8 bases and 5 bases respectively, with 9 bases between them. The CDR3 contains 11 residues. CDR1 is MDHEN, CDR2 SYDVKM, per germline.